The 12 T cell receptor beta chains listed next were all sequenced from one sample in a study of CD8 T cells in ankylosing spondylitis. Their recognized antigens are unknown. Using its own MiXCR run on the 5' RACE reads, TCRdb lists one record per CDR3 protein. Of some 840,000 distinct CDR3 sequences listed, 12% are singletons. General study results and limits: A motif in TCR beta, a set of roughly eight highly homologous variants, appeared characteristic of ankylosing spondylitis blood.

The sample was blood, either unsorted or a sorted T cell fraction (not recorded which). These receptors all stem from a male donor with ankylosing spondylitis.

In this sample, this clonotype turned up a few times. This chain connects TRBV12-3 or TRBV12-4 to TRBJ2-7; D possibly corresponds to TRBD1 (6 bases). Trimming removed 9 bases from V and 4 bases from J, with 19 bases in between. The CDR3 is made up of 14 amino acids. The CDR3 nucleotides are TGTGCCAGAACGCCACAGGGAACGGGATACGAGCAGTACTTC. As protein: CARTPQGTGYEQYF.

This clonotype has just a few counts. The V and J genes are TRBV12-3 or TRBV12-4 and TRBJ2-1; D unclear. V gave up 6 bases and J gave up 6 bases, with 9 bases separating them. This CDR3 has 12 amino acids. The CDR3 DNA reads TGTGCCAGCAGACCCAGAAGCAATGAGCAGTTCTTC. Translation: CASRPRSNEQFF.

V gene TRBV10-3 combines with J gene TRBJ2-6, with D maybe TRBD2 (5 bases). The V gene lost 8 bases and the J gene lost 0 bases, with 14 bases spanning the gap. The length of the CDR3 is 16 residues. The germline V gene has CDR1 ENHRY and CDR2 SYGVKD. Here the CDR3 DNA reads TGTGCCATCGCCGGGGTGAGAGACTCTGGGGCCAACGTCCTGACTTTC. Translated: CAIAGVRDSGANVLTF.

This clonotype was detected only a few times. J is TRBJ1-5 and V is TRBV20-1; D may be TRBD1 (5 bases). From germline, CDR1 is DFQATT and CDR2 SNEGSKA (reference sequence). Trimming cost V 3 bases and J 5 bases, with 11 bases left between them. The CDR3 length is 13 residues. CDR3 sequence (DNA): TGCAGTGCTAGCGGGACTGCTGATCAGCCCCAGCATTTT. Amino acids: CSASGTADQPQHF.

This clonotype has more than one count but fewer than ten. The rearrangement links TRBV20-1 to TRBJ1-1; D call uncertain. With 3 bases removed from V and 8 bases from J, the gap between germline ends came to 13 bases. The CDR3 consists of 12 residues. Germline CDR1 is DFQATT and CDR2 is SNEGSKA (reference sequence). The DNA for the CDR3 is TGCAGTGCTAGGTTCCGGGAGCTCGAAGCTTTCTTT. This encodes CSARFRELEAFF.

The sample holds a few counts of this clonotype. The V gene is TRBV5-1, the J gene TRBJ2-2; D uncertain. V shed 0 bases and J shed 7 bases, with 7 bases lying between them. This CDR3 has 13 amino acids. Germline V gene data show CDR1 as SGHRS and CDR2 as YFSETQ. The CDR3 reads CASSLGGVGELFF. The CDR3 DNA sequence: TGCGCCAGCAGCTTGGGAGGCGTCGGGGAGCTGTTTTTT.

This clonotype showed up many times. The gene calls are TRBV6-1 and TRBJ1-2; D possibly corresponds to TRBD1 (5 bases). The V and J ends lost 2 bases and 7 bases respectively, with 14 bases between them. The CDR3 spans 14 residues. Germline CDR1 reads MNHNS; CDR2 reads SASEGT. The CDR3 region is CASSELRRGGGYTF. In nucleotides, the CDR3 is TGTGCCAGCAGTGAACTGAGGCGGGGCGGTGGCTACACCTTC.

This clonotype occurred many times. CDR3 region: CSALWGVEQYF. The DNA for the CDR3 is TGCAGTGCTCTATGGGGTGTCGAGCAGTACTTC. The chain recombines TRBV20-1 with TRBJ2-7, with D uncertain. This CDR3 region has 11 residues. Trimming removed 5 bases at V and 6 bases at J, with 11 bases between. Germline V lookup: CDR1 DFQATT, CDR2 SNEGSKA (reference sequence).

This clonotype was detected ten times or more. This sequence joins TRBV20-1 and TRBJ2-7; D perhaps matches TRBD2 (6 bases). The CDR3 runs to 13 residues. Trimming took off 6 bases at V and 2 bases at J, with 14 bases between the two ends. Germline V gives CDR1 DFQATT, CDR2 SNEGSKA (reference sequence). CDR3 nucleotide sequence: TGCAGTGCCACCGGGACTGAAACCTACGAGCAGTACTTC. Residues: CSATGTETYEQYF.

This clonotype was counted only a few times. This chain links TRBV3-1 with TRBJ1-1; D unresolved. CDR3 length equals 13 residues. Trimming shortened V by 2 bases and J by 2 bases, and 6 bases separated the two germline ends. Germline CDR1 and CDR2: LGHDT and YNNKEL (reference sequence). CDR3 in amino acids: CASSQLENTEAFF. In nucleotides, the CDR3 is TGTGCCAGCAGCCAATTAGAAAACACTGAAGCTTTCTTT.

This chain uses TRBV20-1 with TRBJ1-5; 9 nucleotides agree with TRBD1. The V segment lost 1 base and the J segment 6 bases; nucleotides outside the gene matches: 7. Per the germline V gene, CDR1 is DFQATT and CDR2 is SNEGSKA (reference sequence). The CDR3 has 15 amino acids. The CDR3 reads CSARVGTGQTQPQHF. The CDR3 nucleotides are TGCAGTGCTAGAGTTGGGACAGGGCAGACTCAGCCCCAGCATTTT.

A word on this clonotype: Sequence at one end of the junction differs from germline and may be a read error. V usage is TRBV5-1 and J usage is TRBJ2-1, with D perhaps matching TRBD2 (5 bases). CDR3 length: 14 residues. CDR1 is SGHRS, CDR2 YFSETQ, per germline. For the CDR3, the DNA is TGCGCCAGCAGCTTGGGTTTCGGGATCAATGAGAAGTTCTTC. The encoded protein is CASSLGFGINEKFF.